The clone carrying this TCR beta chain was picked up many times. What it recognizes is unknown. The read halts 3 residues ahead of the CDR3 end, with the missing end drawn from the germline J gene. This sample is drawn from a study of T cell clonality in common variable immunodeficiency. Study-level findings and limits: Reportedly, TCR beta sequences from common variable immunodeficiency showed fewer deletions and N-nucleotide insertions.

Both groups were predominantly of Caucasian heritage. V was cut by 6 bases and J by 5 bases, with 11 bases left in between. Germline V gene lookup returns CDR1 ENHRY and CDR2 SYGVKD. This CDR3 is built from 13 residues. TCRdb keeps only in-frame clones here, not all; method: immunoSEQ multiplex PCR. Recorded here are 20,000 to 25,000 clones, none singletons. The sample was peripheral blood mononuclear cells. The chain joins TRBV10-3 to TRBJ1-5; D might be TRBD1 (5 bases). This TCR derives from a human donor with common variable immunodeficiency. The CDR3 bases that were read are TGTGCCATCAGCCCCGACAGAGATCAGCCC. Amino acid sequence: CAISPDRDQP. The whole CDR3 region reads CAISPDRDQPQHF.